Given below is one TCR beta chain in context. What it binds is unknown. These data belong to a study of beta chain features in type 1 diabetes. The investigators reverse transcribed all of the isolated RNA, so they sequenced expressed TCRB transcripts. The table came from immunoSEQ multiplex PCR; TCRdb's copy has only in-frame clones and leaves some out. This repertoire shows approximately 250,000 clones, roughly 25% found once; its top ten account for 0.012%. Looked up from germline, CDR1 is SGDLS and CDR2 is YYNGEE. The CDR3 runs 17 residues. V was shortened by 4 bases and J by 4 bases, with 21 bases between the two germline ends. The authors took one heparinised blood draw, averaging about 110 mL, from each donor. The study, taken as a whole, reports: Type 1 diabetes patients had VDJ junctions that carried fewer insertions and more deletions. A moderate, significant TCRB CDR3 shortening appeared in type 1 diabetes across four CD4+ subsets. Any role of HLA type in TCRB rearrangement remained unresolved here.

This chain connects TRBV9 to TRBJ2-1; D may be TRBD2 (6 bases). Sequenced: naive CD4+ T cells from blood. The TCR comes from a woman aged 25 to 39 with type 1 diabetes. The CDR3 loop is CASSPNKLAAPYNEQFF. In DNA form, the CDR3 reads TGTGCCAGCAGCCCAAACAAATTAGCGGCCCCTTACAATGAGCAGTTCTTC.